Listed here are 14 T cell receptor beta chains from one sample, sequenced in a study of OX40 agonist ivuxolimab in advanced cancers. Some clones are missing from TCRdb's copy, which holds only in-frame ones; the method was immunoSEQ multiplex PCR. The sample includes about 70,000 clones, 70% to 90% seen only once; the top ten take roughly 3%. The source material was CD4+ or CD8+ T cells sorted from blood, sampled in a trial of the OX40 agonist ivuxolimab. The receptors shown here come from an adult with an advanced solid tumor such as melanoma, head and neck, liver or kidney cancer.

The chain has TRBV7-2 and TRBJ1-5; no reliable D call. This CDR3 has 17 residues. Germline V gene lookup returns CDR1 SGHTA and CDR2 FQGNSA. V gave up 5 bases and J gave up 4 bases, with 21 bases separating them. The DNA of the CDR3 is TGTGCCAGCAGCCGGAACGCACCGGGGATGGGGAATCAGCCCCAGCATTTT. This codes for CASSRNAPGMGNQPQHF.

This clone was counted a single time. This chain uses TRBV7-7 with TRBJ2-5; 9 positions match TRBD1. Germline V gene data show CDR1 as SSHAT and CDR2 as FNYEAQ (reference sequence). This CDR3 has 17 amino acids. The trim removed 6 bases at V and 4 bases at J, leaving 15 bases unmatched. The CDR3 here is CASSPQGAGRGRETQYF. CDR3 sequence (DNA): TGTGCCAGCAGTCCACAGGGGGCGGGCCGGGGGAGAGAGACCCAGTACTTC.

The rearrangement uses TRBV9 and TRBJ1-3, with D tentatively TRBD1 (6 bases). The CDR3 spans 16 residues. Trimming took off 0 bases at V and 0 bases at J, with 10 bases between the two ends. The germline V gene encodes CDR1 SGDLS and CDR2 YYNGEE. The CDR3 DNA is TGTGCCAGCAGCGTAGGGGGACACCACTCTGGAAACACCATATATTTT. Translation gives CASSVGGHHSGNTIYF.

The CDR3 region is CASSLRTEETQYF. Here the CDR3 DNA reads TGTGCCAGCTCCCTGAGGACAGAAGAGACCCAGTACTTC. This chain connects TRBV18 to TRBJ2-5; D is possibly TRBD1 (6 bases). The germline CDR1 and CDR2 sequences are KGHSH and LQKENI. The V end lost 6 bases, the J end lost 3 bases, and 11 bases lay between the germline ends. There are 13 residues in the CDR3.

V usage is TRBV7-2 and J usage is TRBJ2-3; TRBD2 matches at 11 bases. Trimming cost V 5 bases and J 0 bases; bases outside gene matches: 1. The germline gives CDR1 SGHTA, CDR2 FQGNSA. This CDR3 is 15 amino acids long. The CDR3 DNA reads TGTGCCAGCAGCAGACTAGCGGGGAGCACAGATACGCAGTATTTT. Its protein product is CASSRLAGSTDTQYF.

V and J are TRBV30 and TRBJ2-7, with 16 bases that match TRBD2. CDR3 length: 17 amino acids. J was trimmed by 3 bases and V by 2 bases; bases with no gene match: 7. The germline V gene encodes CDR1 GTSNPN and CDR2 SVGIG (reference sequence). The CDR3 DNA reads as TGTGCCTGGAGTCTCCCGGGACTAGCGGGGGGGGACTACGAGCAGTACTTC. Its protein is CAWSLPGLAGGDYEQYF.

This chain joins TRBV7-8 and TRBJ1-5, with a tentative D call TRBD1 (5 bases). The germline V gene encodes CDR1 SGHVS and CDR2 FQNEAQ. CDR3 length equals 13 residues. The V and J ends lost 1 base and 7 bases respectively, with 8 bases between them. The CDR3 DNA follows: TGTGCCAGCAGCTTAGGGAGGGGACAGCCCCAGCATTTT. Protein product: CASSLGRGQPQHF. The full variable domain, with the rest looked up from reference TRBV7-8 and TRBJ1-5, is GAGVSQSPRYKVAKRGQDVALRCDPISGHVSLFWYQQALGQGPEFLTYFQNEAQLDKSGLPSDRFFAERPEGSVSTLKIQRTQQEDSAVYLCASSLGRGQPQHFGDGTRLSIL.

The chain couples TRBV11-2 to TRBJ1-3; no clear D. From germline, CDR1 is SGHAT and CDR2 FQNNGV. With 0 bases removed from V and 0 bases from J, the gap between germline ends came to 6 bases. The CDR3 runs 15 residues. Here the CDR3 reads CASSLDGDSGNTIYF. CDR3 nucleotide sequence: TGTGCCAGCAGCTTAGATGGGGACTCTGGAAACACCATATATTTT.

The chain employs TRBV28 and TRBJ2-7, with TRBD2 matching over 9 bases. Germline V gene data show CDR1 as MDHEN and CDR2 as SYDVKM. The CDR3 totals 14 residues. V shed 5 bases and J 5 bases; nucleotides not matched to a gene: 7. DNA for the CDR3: TGTGCCAGCAGTACCGCGGGGGGGGAAAACGAGCAGTACTTC. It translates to CASSTAGGENEQYF.

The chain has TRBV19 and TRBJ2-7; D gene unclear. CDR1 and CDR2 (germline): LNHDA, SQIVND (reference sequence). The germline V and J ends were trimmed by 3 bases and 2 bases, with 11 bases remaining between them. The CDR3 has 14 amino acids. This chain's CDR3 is CASSISRTPYEQYF. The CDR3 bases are TGTGCCAGTAGTATCTCACGGACCCCCTACGAGCAGTACTTC.

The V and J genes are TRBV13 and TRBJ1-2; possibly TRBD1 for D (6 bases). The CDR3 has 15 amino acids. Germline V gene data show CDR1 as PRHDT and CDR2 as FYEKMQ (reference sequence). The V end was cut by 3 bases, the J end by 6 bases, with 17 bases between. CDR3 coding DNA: TGTGCCAGCAGCTTCGAAGGGGGGCTCTTAAATGGCTACACCTTC. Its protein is CASSFEGGLLNGYTF.

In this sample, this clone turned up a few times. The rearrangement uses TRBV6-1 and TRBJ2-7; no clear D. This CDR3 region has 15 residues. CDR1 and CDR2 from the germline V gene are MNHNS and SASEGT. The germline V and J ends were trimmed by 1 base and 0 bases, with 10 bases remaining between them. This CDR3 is CASSEGQIFSYEQYF. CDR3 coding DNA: TGTGCCAGCAGTGAAGGGCAAATCTTCTCCTACGAGCAGTACTTC.

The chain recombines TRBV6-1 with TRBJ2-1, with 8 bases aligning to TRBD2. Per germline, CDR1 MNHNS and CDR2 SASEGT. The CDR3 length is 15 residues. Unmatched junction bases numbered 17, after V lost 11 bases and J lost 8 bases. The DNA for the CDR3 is TGTGCCCCCGACCGTCGGCGGGGGGTATGGCATGAGCAGTTCTTC. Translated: CAPDRRRGVWHEQFF.

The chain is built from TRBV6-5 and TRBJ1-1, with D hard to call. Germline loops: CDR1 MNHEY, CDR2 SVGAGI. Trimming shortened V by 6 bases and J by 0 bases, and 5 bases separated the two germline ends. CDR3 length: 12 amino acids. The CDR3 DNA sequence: TGTGCCAGCAGCCGCATGAACACTGAAGCTTTCTTT. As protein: CASSRMNTEAFF.